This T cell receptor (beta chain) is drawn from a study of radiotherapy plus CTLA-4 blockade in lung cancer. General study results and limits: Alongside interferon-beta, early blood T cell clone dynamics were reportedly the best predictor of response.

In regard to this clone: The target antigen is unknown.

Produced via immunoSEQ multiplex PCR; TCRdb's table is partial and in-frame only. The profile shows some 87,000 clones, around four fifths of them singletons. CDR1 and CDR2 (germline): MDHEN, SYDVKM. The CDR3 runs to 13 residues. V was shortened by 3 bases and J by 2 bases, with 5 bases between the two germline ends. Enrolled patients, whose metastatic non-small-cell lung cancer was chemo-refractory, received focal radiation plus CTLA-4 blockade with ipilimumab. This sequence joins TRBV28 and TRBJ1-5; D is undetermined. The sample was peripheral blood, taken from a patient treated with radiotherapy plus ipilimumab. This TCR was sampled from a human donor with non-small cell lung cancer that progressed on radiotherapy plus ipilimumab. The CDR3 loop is CASSFIGNQPQHF. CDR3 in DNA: TGTGCCAGCAGTTTTATAGGCAATCAGCCCCAGCATTTT.